This paragraph reports one T cell receptor (beta chain). Its target is not known. PCR primers comprised 60 Vbeta and 13 Jbeta primers. The method was immunoSEQ multiplex PCR; TCRdb's version includes in-frame clones alone and lacks a portion of them. The sample includes 85,000 to 120,000 clones, 65% to 80% of them seen just once. The donors were healthy bone marrow donors. The length of the CDR3 is 15 residues. The V end lost 7 bases, the J end lost 1 base, and 17 bases lay between the germline ends. Germline lookup yields CDR1 SNHLY and CDR2 FYNNEI. This sample is part of a study of cytomegalovirus exposure and HLA in healthy donors. The study, taken as a whole, reports: As a later analysis revealed, the rate of TCR association differed by HLA locus, with DRB1 most and HLA-C fewest. Most of the TCR beta V segments (in an earlier analysis) were productive either about 87% or about 30% of the time. It was 160 or so TCR beta chains that were listed as cytomegalovirus-associated.

Specimen: PBMCs. The source is a male donor in good health and CMV-seropositive. The rearrangement links TRBV2 to TRBJ2-7; D is possibly TRBD1 (6 bases). The CDR3 DNA is TGTGCCAGCATTTGGACAGCTCGGATTTCCTACGAGCAGTACTTC. Its protein is CASIWTARISYEQYF.